These 31 T cell receptor beta chains were all obtained from the same sample, sequenced in a study of T cell changes during pregnancy in multiple sclerosis. Profiling relied on immunoSEQ multiplex PCR, and the TCRdb table lists in-frame clones only, not all of them. The sample records tens of thousands of clones, about 92% being singletons. The source was peripheral blood, collected in the third trimester of pregnancy. The source of these receptors is a female donor with multiple sclerosis, enrolled in a pregnancy study.

The chain links TRBV4-1 to TRBJ2-1; perhaps TRBD2 as D (6 bases). This CDR3 is 13 amino acids long. V was trimmed by 3 bases and J by 9 bases, leaving 12 bases between them. Per germline, CDR1 MGHRA and CDR2 YSYEKL. The CDR3 region has the DNA TGCGCCAGCAGCCACCGACTAGAATCTGAGCAGTTCTTC. Translated: CASSHRLESEQFF.

The chain recombines TRBV6-5 with TRBJ2-1; possible D gene TRBD1, 5 bases. Deletions cut 7 bases from V and 8 bases from J, with 18 bases between. The germline gives CDR1 MNHEY, CDR2 SVGAGI. The length of the CDR3 is 14 residues. This CDR3 is CASTQPGQVYEQFF. CDR3 DNA sequence: TGTGCCAGCACTCAACCCGGACAAGTCTATGAGCAGTTCTTC.

This rearrangement joins TRBV2 to TRBJ2-1, with TRBD2 identical over 9 bases. V was pared by 5 bases and J by 9 bases, with 14 bases of the junction left unmatched. The length of the CDR3 is 16 residues. Germline-derived CDR1 and CDR2 are SNHLY and FYNNEI. The CDR3 sequence is CASSISGSFFGVEQFF. Here the CDR3 DNA reads TGTGCCAGCAGTATTAGCGGGAGTTTCTTTGGCGTTGAGCAGTTCTTC.

The V call is TRBV27, the J call TRBJ2-7; 7 bases match TRBD2. Looked up from germline, CDR1 is MNHEY and CDR2 is SMNVEV (reference sequence). The CDR3 has 15 residues. Trimming removed 2 bases from V and 0 bases from J; junction bases left unmatched: 4. The chain's CDR3 is CASSLGLADSYEQYF. DNA of the CDR3: TGTGCCAGCAGTTTAGGGCTAGCGGACTCCTACGAGCAGTACTTC.

The chain recombines TRBV10-3 with TRBJ1-1, with 9 positions matching TRBD1. CDR1 is ENHRY and CDR2 is SYGVKD in the germline V gene. This CDR3 is 11 amino acids long. V was pared by 6 bases and J by 11 bases, with 4 bases of the junction left unmatched. CDR3 in amino acids: CAIRGTGMAFF. The CDR3 DNA follows: TGTGCCATCAGGGGGACAGGGATGGCTTTCTTT.

The DNA for the CDR3 is TGTGCCTGGACCAAGCTTTTAACCACTGAAGCTTTCTTT. It specifies CAWTKLLTTEAFF. The chain couples TRBV30 to TRBJ1-1; D is ambiguous. The germline gives CDR1 GTSNPN, CDR2 SVGIG (reference sequence). The CDR3 sequence is 13 residues long. The germline V and J ends were trimmed by 4 bases and 4 bases, with 13 bases remaining between them.

The CDR3 DNA reads as TGCGCCAGCAGCTTCCGGGGACAGGTCGGGAGCTCTGGGGCCAACGTCCTGACTTTC. Translating gives CASSFRGQVGSSGANVLTF. The chain employs TRBV5-1 and TRBJ2-6; TRBD1 matches 8 bases. V was pared by 2 bases and J by 0 bases, with 10 bases of the junction left unmatched. This CDR3 is 19 amino acids long. Per the germline V gene, CDR1 is SGHRS and CDR2 is YFSETQ. The full variable domain, completed using reference TRBV5-1 and TRBJ2-6, is KAGVTQTPRYLIKTRGQQVTLSCSPISGHRSVSWYQQTPGQGLQFLFEYFSETQRNKGNFPGRFSGRQFSNSRSEMNVSTLELGDSALYLCASSFRGQVGSSGANVLTFGAGSRLTVL.

This clone was seen more than once but under ten times. This chain connects TRBV14 to TRBJ1-1; D is undetermined. This CDR3 has 13 residues. The V gene's germline CDR1 is SGHDN and CDR2 FVKESK. The V end was cut by 6 bases, the J end by 4 bases, with 12 bases between. The CDR3 region is CASSDFLATEAFF. CDR3 DNA: TGTGCCAGCAGTGACTTTCTGGCCACTGAAGCTTTCTTT.

This clone appeared a single time. CDR3 coding DNA: TGTGCCAGCAGCTCGGATTTGCGGACTAGCGGAGCAAATGAGCAGTTCTTC. Translation gives CASSSDLRTSGANEQFF. The chain couples TRBV11-2 to TRBJ2-1; 10 bases match TRBD2. Germline V CDR1 and CDR2: SGHAT, FQNNGV. The ends lost 4 bases at V and 7 bases at J; junction bases unmatched: 13. This CDR3 is built from 17 residues.

This rearrangement joins TRBV29-1 to TRBJ2-1; 11 bases agree with TRBD2. The V segment lost 2 bases and the J segment 8 bases; nucleotides outside the gene matches: 8. Per the germline V gene, CDR1 is SQVTM and CDR2 is ANQGSEA. The CDR3 covers 15 residues. CDR3 protein: CSVESWLAGGDEQFF. CDR3 DNA sequence: TGCAGCGTTGAAAGTTGGCTAGCGGGAGGCGATGAGCAGTTCTTC.

The chain carries TRBV7-9 and TRBJ2-3; possible D gene TRBD2, 6 bases. Germline CDR1 is SEHNR and CDR2 is FQNEAQ (reference sequence). This CDR3 is built from 16 residues. V gave up 4 bases and J gave up 6 bases, with 20 bases separating them. CDR3 sequence reads: CASSSSQGGKRDTQYF. In DNA form, the CDR3 reads TGTGCCAGCAGCTCCTCGCAAGGCGGGAAGAGGGATACGCAGTATTTT.

CDR3 nucleotides: TGTGCCAGCAGCGACGTCGGGGGCCAAGAGACCCAGTACTTC. It encodes CASSDVGGQETQYF. The chain combines TRBV7-3 with TRBJ2-5, with D possibly being TRBD2 (6 bases). There are 14 residues in the CDR3. The V end lost 5 bases, the J end lost 1 base, and 11 bases lay between the germline ends. Germline V gene lookup returns CDR1 SGHTA and CDR2 FQGTGA.

J is TRBJ2-2 and V is TRBV5-1; 10 bases fit TRBD2. The germline gives CDR1 SGHRS, CDR2 YFSETQ. V gave up 5 bases and J gave up 5 bases; unmatched junction bases: 6. CDR3 length: 15 amino acids. DNA of the CDR3: TGCGCCAGCAGAGCGGGGACTAGCGTTACCGGGGAGCTGTTTTTT. Translating it yields CASRAGTSVTGELFF.

This clone was detected only once. This chain connects TRBV6-1 to TRBJ2-5; possible D gene TRBD1, 5 bases. Germline V gene data show CDR1 as MNHNS and CDR2 as SASEGT. V was cut by 7 bases and J by 10 bases, with 25 bases left in between. The CDR3 is 15 amino acids. CDR3 sequence (DNA): TGTGCCAGCAAGGGTGATAACGTGGCCCACAGGAACCAGTACTTC. Its translation: CASKGDNVAHRNQYF.

CDR3 nucleotides: TGTGCCAGCAGCCAAGACTCCCCCCTAGCGGGAGTCTACAATGAGCAGTTCTTC. It specifies CASSQDSPLAGVYNEQFF. This chain joins TRBV14 and TRBJ2-1; 10 bases fit TRBD2. Losses at the gene ends were 0 bases for V and 3 bases for J; bases not matched to a gene: 8. The germline CDR1 and CDR2 sequences are SGHDN and FVKESK. The CDR3 sequence is 18 residues long.

This chain links TRBV4-3 with TRBJ1-2; 9 positions agree with TRBD1. CDR3 length equals 14 residues. Germline V CDR1 and CDR2: LGHNA, YSLEER. V dropped 4 bases and J dropped 7; count of bases not matched to a gene: 7. The CDR3 loop is CASSRGTGNRGYTF. Here the CDR3 DNA reads TGCGCCAGCAGCCGTGGGACAGGGAATCGTGGCTACACCTTC.

A note on this clone: An end of the junction differs from the germline gene, which may be a read error. The CDR3 loop is CASSPTSFPTRELFF. In nucleotides, the CDR3 is TGTGCCAGCAGCCCGACAAGTTTCCCCACCCGGGAGCTGTTTTTT. This sequence joins TRBV5-5 and TRBJ2-2; D not certain. Germline values: CDR1 SGHKS, CDR2 YYEKEE (reference sequence). The CDR3 consists of 15 residues.

The chain uses TRBV4-3 and TRBJ1-4; TRBD1 agrees at 9 bases. CDR3 length equals 14 residues. Germline V gene lookup returns CDR1 LGHNA and CDR2 YSLEER. With V trimmed by 1 base and J by 8 bases, 2 bases remained unmatched. CDR3 nucleotide sequence: TGCGCCAGCAGCCAAGTGGGACAGGGAGAAAAACTGTTTTTT. It specifies CASSQVGQGEKLFF.

CDR3 bases: TGTGCCAGCAGCCCAGACAGGGCGAACACCGGGGAGCTGTTTTTT. This codes for CASSPDRANTGELFF. The V and J genes are TRBV27 and TRBJ2-2, with 7 bases that match TRBD1. The CDR3 extends over 15 amino acids. V was clipped by 6 bases and J by 0 bases; unmatched bases: 4. Germline V gives CDR1 MNHEY, CDR2 SMNVEV (reference sequence).

The V and J genes are TRBV19 and TRBJ1-4; D remains ambiguous. V lost 4 bases, J lost 4 bases, and 10 bases lay in between. This CDR3 contains 14 residues. Germline loops: CDR1 LNHDA, CDR2 SQIVND (reference sequence). CDR3 coding DNA: TGTGCCAGTAGTAACCAGCGTCTTAATGAAAAACTGTTTTTT. Amino acid sequence: CASSNQRLNEKLFF.

The V and J genes are TRBV10-3 and TRBJ2-7; 7 nucleotides align to TRBD1. Germline CDR1 reads ENHRY; CDR2 reads SYGVKD. The CDR3 is made up of 13 amino acids. Trimming cost V 6 bases and J 5 bases; bases outside gene matches: 7. This chain's CDR3 is CAIRRAGGDEQYF. The CDR3 DNA reads as TGTGCCATCAGGCGGGCAGGGGGAGACGAGCAGTACTTC.

The V call is TRBV28, the J call TRBJ1-2; the D gene is possibly TRBD1 (6 bases). The CDR3 runs 15 residues. CDR1 and CDR2 (germline): MDHEN, SYDVKM. The V end was cut by 5 bases, the J end by 3 bases, with 16 bases between. In DNA form, the CDR3 reads TGTGCCAGCAGTAGCACAGGGTTGATGCACTATGGCTACACCTTC. This codes for CASSSTGLMHYGYTF.

The V and J genes are TRBV13 and TRBJ1-3; a weak D match, TRBD1 (6 bases). Trimming left V 6 bases short and J 0 bases short, with 18 bases between. This CDR3 has 17 residues. Germline V gives CDR1 PRHDT, CDR2 FYEKMQ (reference sequence). The CDR3 nucleotides are TGTGCCAGCAGAGAGCGGCAGGGGCGCAGCTCTGGAAACACCATATATTTT. Translating it yields CASRERQGRSSGNTIYF.

The CDR3 nucleotides read TGTGCCAGCAGTGTCTCCTACGAGCAGTACTTC. This encodes CASSVSYEQYF. The V call is TRBV6-1, the J call TRBJ2-5, with D uncertain. The DNA end is a closer match to TRBJ2-7, so the J assignment may be wrong. CDR1 is MNHNS, CDR2 SASEGT, per germline. The CDR3 contains 11 residues.

V usage is TRBV7-9 and J usage is TRBJ1-1; 9 bases fit TRBD1. The CDR3 is made up of 13 amino acids. V gave up 3 bases and J gave up 7 bases; unmatched junction bases: 3. CDR1 and CDR2 from the germline V gene are SEHNR and FQNEAQ (reference sequence). In DNA form, the CDR3 reads TGTGCCAGCAGCTTGGGACAGGGACGTGAAGCTTTCTTT. Translation gives CASSLGQGREAFF.

The rearrangement joins TRBV28 to TRBJ1-1, with a weak D call TRBD1 (5 bases). The CDR3 contains 15 residues. The V end lost 6 bases, the J end lost 1 base, and 15 bases lay between the germline ends. Germline loops: CDR1 MDHEN, CDR2 SYDVKM. CDR3 sequence reads: CASREATEKNTEAFF. CDR3 bases: TGTGCCAGCAGGGAAGCGACAGAAAAGAACACTGAAGCTTTCTTT.

The rearrangement links TRBV11-1 to TRBJ2-7; 13 nucleotides line up with TRBD2. This CDR3 has 14 residues. Germline CDR1 and CDR2: SGHAT and FQDESV (reference sequence). With V trimmed by 5 bases and J by 5 bases, 3 bases remained unmatched. The CDR3 reads CASSHGLAGDEQYF. The CDR3 DNA is TGTGCCAGCAGCCACGGACTAGCGGGAGACGAGCAGTACTTC. The entire variable domain, with the rest obtained from reference TRBV11-1 and TRBJ2-7, is as follows: EAEVAQSPRYKITEKSQAVAFWCDPISGHATLYWYRQILGQGPELLVQFQDESVVDDSQLPKDRFSAERLKGVDSTLKIQPAELGDSAMYLCASSHGLAGDEQYFGPGTRLTVT.

V gene TRBV7-9 combines with J gene TRBJ2-2; D gene uncertain. The CDR3 spans 12 residues. In germline, CDR1 is SEHNR, CDR2 FQNEAQ (reference sequence). V was trimmed by 5 bases and J by 9 bases, leaving 10 bases between them. The CDR3 spells CASSLRGWELFF. CDR3 bases: TGTGCCAGCAGCCTCCGAGGTTGGGAGCTGTTTTTT.

The chain recombines TRBV11-2 with TRBJ2-7; the D gene is possibly TRBD2 (5 bases). CDR3 length: 16 residues. Per the germline V gene, CDR1 is SGHAT and CDR2 is FQNNGV. V gave up 0 bases and J gave up 3 bases, with 15 bases separating them. As DNA, the CDR3 is TGTGCCAGCAGCTTAGATAAGAGCGTACTAGTCTACGAGCAGTACTTC. Encoded protein: CASSLDKSVLVYEQYF.

This rearrangement joins TRBV28 to TRBJ2-7, with 7 bases matching TRBD2. The germline gives CDR1 MDHEN, CDR2 SYDVKM. With V trimmed by 7 bases and J by 0 bases, 9 bases remained unmatched. The CDR3 is 15 amino acids. DNA for the CDR3: TGTGCCAGCACCACATCTAGCGGTAGCTCCTACGAGCAGTACTTC. This codes for CASTTSSGSSYEQYF.

The chain joins TRBV4-3 to TRBJ2-7; 11 positions match TRBD1. The CDR3 has 15 amino acids. The germline CDR1 and CDR2 sequences are LGHNA and YSLEER. V shed 0 bases and J 3 bases; nucleotides not matched to a gene: 1. CDR3 DNA: TGCGCCAGCAGCCAAGAAGGGACAGGGGGCTACGAGCAGTACTTC. Translation: CASSQEGTGGYEQYF.